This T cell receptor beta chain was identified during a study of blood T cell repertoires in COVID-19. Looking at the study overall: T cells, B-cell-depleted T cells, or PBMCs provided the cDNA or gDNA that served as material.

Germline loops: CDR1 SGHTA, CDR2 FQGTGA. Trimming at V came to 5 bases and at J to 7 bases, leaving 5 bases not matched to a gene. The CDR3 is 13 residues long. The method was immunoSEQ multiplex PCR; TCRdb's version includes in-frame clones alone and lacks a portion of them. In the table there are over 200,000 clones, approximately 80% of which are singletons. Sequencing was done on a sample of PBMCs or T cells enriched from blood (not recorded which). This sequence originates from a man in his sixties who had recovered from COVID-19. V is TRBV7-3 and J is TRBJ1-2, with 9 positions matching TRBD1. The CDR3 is CASSPGQGFGYTF. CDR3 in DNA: TGTGCCAGCAGCCCAGGACAGGGGTTTGGCTACACCTTC.